This TCR beta chain was sequenced in a study of cytomegalovirus exposure and HLA in healthy donors (dated by TCRdb to 2015 to 2018). For context, the study as a whole: An earlier analysis of roughly 500 of the donors reported over 250 Gb of sequence data and 90 million to 120 million unique TCR beta sequences obtained from 180 million or so T cells. Around 320 gigabases of sequencing data and some 85 million unique TCR sequences were included in an early release covering 500 to 750 HLA-typed donors. The genetic ancestry cluster associated with self-reported Caucasian donors included 81% of the 398 genotyped donors. The study was designed to test whether signatures of past pathogen exposure could be identified by cataloging public T cell receptors. The study used immunosequencing to profile the T cell repertoires of approximately 640 subjects and linked those repertoires to cytomegalovirus serostatus. In addition to the first cohort of approximately 650 subjects, a separate validation cohort of 120 different subjects was used. To predict cytomegalovirus infection status, the study combined high-throughput TCR immunosequencing, statistical association of individual TCRs with disease status, and machine learning. To study patterns of TCR occurrence, a later analysis re-analyzed previously published TCR beta repertoires from just over 650 donors and added high-resolution HLA genotyping. Rather than drawing on any new phenotypic data, the later analysis identified candidate immune exposures from TCR beta sequences and the way those sequences occurred across donors. An earlier analysis of approximately 640 of the donors applied high-throughput TCR beta sequencing to assess whether each TCR beta V gene segment acted as functional or pseudogenic. Donor age, sex, ethnicity and CMV serostatus were compiled alongside the repertoire data. A later genetic analysis used genome-wide SNP genotypes for about 65% of the 666 donors, treating that subset as a discovery cohort. Every discovery cohort repertoire had been produced on one sequencing platform. Class I and class II HLA loci were covered by the typing at four-digit resolution. The number of donors typed differed by locus, with 629-630 for A, B, C, DRB1 and DQB1, around 500 for DQA1, under 610 for DPA1, and roughly 450 for DPB1. Several DR-DQ haplotypes were handled as single units for association and clustering because linkage in the cohort was strong. Among roughly 370 genotyped donors of the cohort, an average of around 240,000 unique TCR beta nucleotide sequences were sequenced per donor, roughly 20% of them non-productive. Paper-wide results and their limitations: Most TCR sequences were seen in very few donors, while some public TCRs were found in many individuals. Broadly in line with IMGT annotations, most TCR beta V segments showed up in productive rearrangements about 90% or about 30% of the time in an earlier analysis of roughly 590 of the donors. A further reported finding was that TCR beta sequences accurately predicted the HLA-A and HLA-B alleles for most subjects in the first cohort. Because some donors lacked HLA typing at each locus, the association tests relied only on the typed subset. Some IMGT-functional V segments, including TRBV6-2 and TRBV6-3, could not be told apart with the 87-base-pair reads, so those segments were excluded. A later analysis found that HLA-associated TCR beta chains were more clonally expanded and had lower generation probabilities than equally common non-associated chains. Strong co-occurrence of HLA alleles, especially DR and DQ, made assigning TCR associations to individual alleles difficult. Three of the identified cytomegalovirus-associated TCR beta chains were confirmed in vitro to be specific for cytomegalovirus antigens. Because counts were too low, seventeen rarely observed V segments, including chromosome 9 orphons, were excluded from the earlier analysis of 587 of the donors. The authors suggested that the approach could potentially be extended to other disease states and immunological phenotypes. A group of highly shared sequence variants was considered likely to be a technical artifact of the sequencing pipeline. According to a later analysis, most CMV-associated TCR beta chains appeared to be HLA-restricted, and the HLA associations seemed to be driven largely by CMV exposure. The only immune exposure information available for the cohort was CMV serostatus. In this cohort, only TCR beta chains were sequenced, and detectable features were limited by the absence of alpha or paired-chain data. Roughly uniform sequencing depth across donors was assumed in presence/absence analyses, although this assumption may not hold. The classifier was reported to diagnose cytomegalovirus status with high specificity and sensitivity in both the original and validation cohorts. In a later genetic analysis, fewer N-insertions in productive TCRs were reported among donors in an Asian-associated ancestry cluster than the roughly 700-donor mean. Correlated functional status among segregating V segments might be attributable to linkage disequilibrium, but an unknown experimental factor could not be ruled out. The study listed 150 to 200 TCR beta chains as associated with cytomegalovirus. A later genetic analysis associated a missense DCLRE1C variant with V-gene and J-gene trimming of TCR beta chains, and an independent cohort replicated the association. In a later analysis, some 18,000 TCR beta sequences were associated with specific HLA alleles at a false discovery rate of 0.05. In a later analysis, the rate of TCR association differed among HLA loci, with DRB1 alleles having the most associated TCRs and HLA-C alleles having the fewest. In a later analysis, several top co-occurrence clusters were reported to appear linked to parvovirus B19, influenza, CMV and Epstein-Barr virus.

In regard to this clone: No antigen is known for it. The sample holds no much larger clone one base away, and base qualities are not on file.

Libraries were constructed by the immunoSEQ multiplex PCR assay. For the multiplex PCR, a mixture combining 60 forward primers for TCR Vbeta segments and 13 reverse primers for TCR Jbeta segments was used. The CDR3 region of rearranged TCR beta genes was amplified from genomic DNA by a multiplex PCR assay. The Illumina HiSeq System was used to sequence the amplified TCR beta libraries as 87-base-pair reads. Per the source publication's procedure: A later analysis counted approximately 76 million unique TCR beta chains across the 650 to 700 repertoires, and around 9.9 million of these chains were shared by at least two donors. Raw reads were error-corrected and collapsed into unique sequences with a nearest-neighbor algorithm that merged closely related sequences to remove PCR and sequencing errors. CDR3 sequences were aligned to IMGT reference sequences to assign V, D and J gene segments. For a sequence to be retained, a match of at least six nucleotides to both a V gene segment and a J gene segment was required. A rearrangement counted as productive if the CDR3 had no stop codons and remained in frame with V and J, and every other rearrangement counted as non-productive. Following IMGT convention, CDR3 was defined as the stretch from the second conserved V-encoded cysteine up to the conserved J-encoded phenylalanine. Sequences without an unambiguous match to a single V gene segment were excluded from the earlier analysis of 450 to 750 of the donors. An earlier analysis of 500 to 600 of the donors classified V segments as functional when productive rearrangements were above 56.7% and as segregating when the standard deviation between donors was above 5%. To diagnose cytomegalovirus status from the catalog of TCR beta chain sequences, a statistical classification framework was built. A later analysis assigned V and J genes by comparing TCR nucleotide sequences with IMGT/GENE-DB human TR gene sequences. The TCRdist pipeline was used in a later analysis to assign CDR3 sequences and most-parsimonious VDJ recombination scenarios. In a later analysis, every TCR beta chain was defined by the combination of its CDR3 amino acid sequence and its V-gene family, and reads without a unique V-gene family were dropped. As a way to deal with suspected cross-contamination and a sequencing artifact, a later analysis dropped hundreds of nucleotide sequences that were highly shared and had low generation probability. In a later analysis, a clonal expansion index was calculated for each public chain from normalized within-repertoire ranks of inferred template counts. Generation probabilities in a later analysis came from a VDJ recombination model fitted to out-of-frame rearrangements, and those results were checked against IGoR. In a later analysis, TCR-TCR, TCR-HLA and TCR-CMV co-occurrence was scored with hypergeometric tests, and a repertoire-size bias correction was applied to TCR pairs. To estimate false discovery rates, a later analysis permuted the HLA or CMV assignments 20 times. In a later analysis, co-occurring TCRs were grouped with DBSCAN, and TCRdist sequence similarity was added when clustering was performed within HLA-allele-positive subsets. Repertoires with fewer than 30,000 or more than 120,000 public chains were left out of co-occurrence clustering, as were roughly five repertoires with anomalous nucleotide sharing. In TCRdb, the immuneACCESS table is reduced to in-frame sequences with V and J assigned. These tables do not hold every clone; where another copy was compared, an unresolved V gene accounts for under half, and the others remain unexplained. Clone size and the V and J calls come from that table; the DNA yielded D and trimming. Counted in this sample were some 130,000 clones; approximately 77% of them appeared once. The ten largest make up under 2.5% of the sample.

In total, over 600 healthy bone marrow donors made up the cohort. Cohort members were all nominally healthy when sampled, although unrecorded immune exposures were likely present. The donor was CMV seronegative and belonged to the group of 350 to 400 seronegative cohort members. Every donor gave a peripheral blood sample, and the peripheral blood mononuclear cells from that sample were used for TCR beta sequencing. Genomic DNA was extracted from the blood cell samples with the Qiagen DNeasy Blood Extraction Kit. CDR1 and CDR2 are drawn from the germline V gene (reference sequence): LNHDA, SQIVND. V is pruned by 9 bases and J by 4 bases, leaving 11 bases of the junction without a gene match. From cysteine to phenylalanine, the CDR3 is 15 amino acids long. Kept here is only the CDR3 DNA, which spans 45 bases and is read in frame from base 1.

The rearrangement joined TRBV19 to TRBJ2-2, with 7 middle bases fitting TRBD1. Specimen: PBMCs. The TCR sequence derives from a man aged 30 to 39 in good health and CMV-seronegative. The DNA reads TGTGCCAGCACTCCACAGGGGACAATCACCGGGGAGCTGTTTTTT. It encodes CASTPQGTITGELFF.